Below are 27 T cell receptor beta chains sequenced from a single sample in a study of OX40 agonist ivuxolimab in advanced cancers. TCRdb's table, derived via immunoSEQ multiplex PCR, lists solely in-frame clones and lacks some. The sample consists of around 15,000 clones, around three quarters of them appearing once. The specimen was CD4+ or CD8+ T cells sorted from blood, collected in a trial of the OX40 agonist ivuxolimab. Source of these receptors: an adult with an advanced solid tumor such as melanoma, head and neck, liver or kidney cancer.

Only one count was recorded for this clone. The chain employs TRBV20-1 and TRBJ2-1; D remains unclear. This CDR3 region has 11 residues. Trimming shortened V by 6 bases and J by 8 bases, and 11 bases separated the two germline ends. Germline loops: CDR1 DFQATT, CDR2 SNEGSKA (reference sequence). This CDR3 is CSAPMYHEQFF. CDR3 nucleotide sequence: TGCAGTGCACCAATGTACCATGAGCAGTTCTTC.

The chain employs TRBV9 and TRBJ2-3; D unresolved. The CDR3 consists of 16 residues. The germline V and J ends were trimmed by 0 bases and 5 bases, with 16 bases remaining between them. Germline V gives CDR1 SGDLS, CDR2 YYNGEE. CDR3 sequence: CASSVDSQRDGDTQYF. CDR3 sequence (DNA): TGTGCCAGCAGCGTAGACTCCCAACGCGATGGAGATACGCAGTATTTT.

This clone was picked up a small number of times. V is TRBV7-9 and J is TRBJ2-1; 14 bases match TRBD2. V trimming: 5 bases; J trimming: 4 bases; junction bases outside the gene matches: 4. The CDR3 contains 16 residues. From germline, CDR1 is SEHNR and CDR2 FQNEAQ (reference sequence). The CDR3 loop is CASSPGTSGRYNEQFF. In DNA form, the CDR3 reads TGTGCCAGCAGCCCAGGGACTAGCGGGAGATACAATGAGCAGTTCTTC. The full variable domain, its missing parts supplied by reference TRBV7-9 and TRBJ2-1, is DTGVSQNPRHKITKRGQNVTFRCDPISEHNRLYWYRQTLGQGPEFLTYFQNEAQLEKSRLLSDRFSAERPKGSFSTLEIQRTEQGDSAMYLCASSPGTSGRYNEQFFGPGTRLTVL.

This chain uses TRBV6-9 with TRBJ2-1, with 13 bases identical to TRBD2. The CDR3 loop spans 15 amino acids. After removal of 6 bases from V and 7 bases from J, the junction contained 6 bases not matched to a gene. Germline loops: CDR1 MNHGY, CDR2 SVAAGI. The CDR3 loop is CASSLGLAGRNEQFF. CDR3 DNA sequence: TGTGCCAGCAGCCTGGGACTAGCGGGAAGGAATGAGCAGTTCTTC.

This clone was seen more than once but under ten times. The V and J genes are TRBV5-1 and TRBJ1-2, with D unresolved. Germline V gives CDR1 SGHRS, CDR2 YFSETQ. Trimming pared 0 bases from V and 0 bases from J, leaving 9 bases between. The CDR3 has 15 residues. DNA for the CDR3: TGCGCCAGCAGCTTGGATCACGGGTCTAACTATGGCTACACCTTC. Its translation is CASSLDHGSNYGYTF.

As concerns this clone: A read error may account for a junction end that differs from germline. The gene calls are TRBV5-1 and TRBJ2-2, with D perhaps TRBD2 (6 bases). This CDR3 spans 14 amino acids. Per the germline V gene, CDR1 is SGHRS and CDR2 is YFSETQ. Here the CDR3 reads CASSPGLPTGELFF. For the CDR3, the DNA is TGTGCCAGCAGCCCGGGACTCCCCACCGGGGAGCTGTTTTTT.

This clone has just a few counts. V gene TRBV15 combines with J gene TRBJ1-5; no definite D call. The CDR3 loop spans 12 amino acids. Germline V gives CDR1 LNHNV, CDR2 YYDKDF (reference sequence). Between the trimmed V and J ends, which lost 5 bases and 5 bases, there was a span of 7 bases. CDR3 in DNA: TGTGCCACCAGCGTGAACCATCAGCCCCAGCATTTT. This encodes CATSVNHQPQHF.

This chain connects TRBV9 to TRBJ2-7, with D possibly matching TRBD2 (5 bases). This CDR3 region has 14 residues. Germline V lookup: CDR1 SGDLS, CDR2 YYNGEE. V lost 0 bases and J lost 5, with 12 bases in between. The CDR3, as DNA: TGTGCCAGCAGCGTAGGACTACAAGCGAACGAGCAGTACTTC. Translating it yields CASSVGLQANEQYF.

This chain connects TRBV5-6 to TRBJ1-5; 7 bases match TRBD1. The CDR3 is made up of 15 amino acids. The ends lost 2 bases at V and 5 bases at J; junction bases unmatched: 7. Per germline, CDR1 SGHDT and CDR2 YYEEEE. DNA of the CDR3: TGTGCCAGCAGCTTTTGGACAGGTCTCGATCAGCCCCAGCATTTT. Translated: CASSFWTGLDQPQHF.

This chain links TRBV11-2 with TRBJ2-7, with a weak D call TRBD1 (6 bases). Germline V gene data show CDR1 as SGHAT and CDR2 as FQNNGV. CDR3 length: 12 amino acids. The germline V and J ends were trimmed by 10 bases and 3 bases, with 13 bases remaining between them. The CDR3 sequence is CATKDSNYEQYF. The CDR3 nucleotides are TGTGCCACGAAGGACAGCAACTACGAGCAGTACTTC.

This clone is medium-sized in the sample. This rearrangement joins TRBV2 to TRBJ2-1; 10 nucleotides match TRBD2. The CDR3 totals 15 residues. The V and J ends lost 5 bases and 3 bases, in that order; junction bases with no gene match: 4. Germline V lookup: CDR1 SNHLY, CDR2 FYNNEI. The CDR3 spells CASSFLAGDYNEQFF. CDR3 coding DNA: TGTGCCAGCAGTTTTCTAGCGGGAGACTACAATGAGCAGTTCTTC. Full variable domain (missing parts from reference TRBV2 and TRBJ2-1): EPEVTQTPSHQVTQMGQEVILRCVPISNHLYFYWYRQILGQKVEFLVSFYNNEISEKSEIFDDQFSVERPDGSNFTLKIRSTKLEDSAMYFCASSFLAGDYNEQFFGPGTRLTVL.

This rearrangement joins TRBV10-1 to TRBJ1-1; 8 bases line up with TRBD1. V was clipped by 4 bases and J by 3 bases; unmatched bases: 7. Germline assignment: CDR1 WNHNN and CDR2 SYGVQD (reference sequence). The CDR3 has 15 residues. The CDR3 DNA reads as TGCGCCAGCAGTGGGATGGACAGGGAGGACACTGAAGCTTTCTTT. It encodes CASSGMDREDTEAFF.

This chain links TRBV20-1 with TRBJ2-5, with D possibly matching TRBD1 (6 bases). The CDR3 sequence is 11 residues long. The germline gives CDR1 DFQATT, CDR2 SNEGSKA (reference sequence). Trimming cost V 6 bases and J 4 bases, with 9 bases left between them. CDR3 DNA sequence: TGCAGTGCCACACAGGGAGAGACCCAGTACTTC. Translation gives CSATQGETQYF.

The V and J genes are TRBV9 and TRBJ2-2, with 9 bases identical to TRBD1. This CDR3 has 16 residues. V dropped 4 bases and J dropped 9; count of bases not matched to a gene: 13. CDR1 and CDR2 (germline): SGDLS, YYNGEE. The CDR3 DNA follows: TGTGCCAGCAGCACTCCGGGACAGGGATCGTCACGGGAGCTGTTTTTT. This gives the protein CASSTPGQGSSRELFF.

The gene calls are TRBV19 and TRBJ2-5, with D unclear. Germline-derived CDR1 and CDR2 are LNHDA and SQIVND (reference sequence). The CDR3 sequence is 15 residues long. V was pared by 2 bases and J by 1 base, with 11 bases between. The CDR3 DNA follows: TGTGCCAGTAGTATACGTCAGTCCTTCCAAGAGACCCAGTACTTC. Translation: CASSIRQSFQETQYF.

The sample holds a few counts of this clone. The CDR3 reads CASSFLEGSRTGELFF. CDR3 in DNA: TGTGCCAGCAGCTTTCTGGAGGGGTCGCGCACCGGGGAGCTGTTTTTT. The V call is TRBV7-2, the J call TRBJ2-2; a weak D match, TRBD2 (6 bases). CDR3 size: 16 residues. Trimming removed 3 bases from V and 4 bases from J, with 15 bases in between. From germline, CDR1 is SGHTA and CDR2 FQGNSA.

This clone is labeled large. The chain employs TRBV13 and TRBJ2-2; D gene uncertain. The germline V gene encodes CDR1 PRHDT and CDR2 FYEKMQ (reference sequence). V was pared by 1 base and J by 4 bases, with 13 bases between. This CDR3 is 16 amino acids long. The CDR3 DNA reads TGTGCCAGCAGCTTAGAAGGCAGGTCGGGCACCGGGGAGCTGTTTTTT. This gives the protein CASSLEGRSGTGELFF.

CDR3 nucleotide sequence: TGCAGCGCTGTGGGGGGGTACAATGAGCAGTTCTTC. This codes for CSAVGGYNEQFF. The chain links TRBV29-1 to TRBJ2-1, with 7 bases fitting TRBD2. The CDR3 consists of 12 residues. Germline V gene lookup returns CDR1 SQVTM and CDR2 ANQGSEA. V lost 7 bases to trimming and J lost 4 bases; unmatched junction nucleotides: 4.

This chain links TRBV19 with TRBJ2-7, with 7 bases fitting TRBD1. CDR1 and CDR2 (germline): LNHDA, SQIVND (reference sequence). The ends lost 9 bases at V and 3 bases at J; junction bases unmatched: 2. The CDR3 extends over 11 amino acids. The CDR3 protein is CASRQGYEQYF. The CDR3 DNA is TGTGCCAGCCGACAGGGCTACGAGCAGTACTTC.

The chain employs TRBV4-1 and TRBJ1-2, with 10 bases fitting TRBD1. The V gene's germline CDR1 is MGHRA and CDR2 YSYEKL. The CDR3 sequence is 16 residues long. V shed 3 bases, J shed 6 bases, and the junction held 10 bases outside the gene matches. CDR3 bases: TGCGCCAGCAGCCAGGAGCAAACGACAGGGGGCGATGGCTACACCTTC. Translating gives CASSQEQTTGGDGYTF.

This chain connects TRBV28 to TRBJ2-3; 7 bases match TRBD1. From germline, CDR1 is MDHEN and CDR2 SYDVKM. Trimming cost V 6 bases and J 6 bases; bases outside gene matches: 6. The CDR3 runs to 13 residues. The CDR3 DNA reads as TGTGCCAGCAGCCGGACAGGTAGCGATACGCAGTATTTT. Its protein product is CASSRTGSDTQYF.

The rearrangement uses TRBV28 and TRBJ2-7; 9 bases map to TRBD1. V trimming: 5 bases; J trimming: 2 bases; junction bases outside the gene matches: 10. Germline V CDR1 and CDR2: MDHEN, SYDVKM. The CDR3 consists of 16 residues. CDR3: CASSMDRGRSAYEQYF. The CDR3 nucleotides read TGTGCCAGCAGTATGGACAGGGGAAGAAGCGCCTACGAGCAGTACTTC. The complete variable domain, with remaining parts taken from reference TRBV28 and TRBJ2-7, reads DVKVTQSSRYLVKRTGEKVFLECVQDMDHENMFWYRQDPGLGLRLIYFSYDVKMKEKGDIPEGYSVSREKKERFSLILESASTNQTSMYLCASSMDRGRSAYEQYFGPGTRLTVT.

CDR3 amino acids: CASSEVGQGSEQYF. Written as DNA, the CDR3 is TGTGCCAGCAGTGAAGTTGGACAGGGAAGTGAGCAGTACTTC. The chain has TRBV6-1 and TRBJ2-7; TRBD1 matches at 8 bases. The CDR3 has 14 amino acids. With V trimmed by 1 base and J by 7 bases, 6 bases remained unmatched. The germline V gene has CDR1 MNHNS and CDR2 SASEGT.

The CDR3 sequence is CASSQAGTYNEQFF. The CDR3 DNA reads TGCGCCAGCAGCCAAGCGGGTACCTACAATGAGCAGTTCTTC. The V gene is TRBV4-1, the J gene TRBJ2-1; D not certain. The V gene lost 1 base and the J gene lost 2 bases, with 6 bases spanning the gap. Germline assignment: CDR1 MGHRA and CDR2 YSYEKL. This CDR3 region has 14 residues.

The chain couples TRBV19 to TRBJ2-3; D is unresolved. Germline CDR1 and CDR2: LNHDA and SQIVND (reference sequence). Trimming took 3 bases from V and 5 from J, leaving 6 bases between them. The CDR3 spans 12 residues. CDR3 sequence: CASSIGEDTQYF. The CDR3 DNA reads TGTGCCAGTAGTATTGGGGAAGATACGCAGTATTTT.

This clone was counted only a few times. The chain links TRBV15 to TRBJ2-7, with TRBD1 matching over 9 bases. Losses at the gene ends were 5 bases for V and 1 base for J; bases not matched to a gene: 6. Germline CDR1 reads LNHNV; CDR2 reads YYDKDF (reference sequence). The CDR3 sequence is 15 residues long. DNA for the CDR3: TGTGCCACCAGCGCGGCCGGGACAGGGTCCTACGAGCAGTACTTC. This translates into CATSAAGTGSYEQYF.

This chain links TRBV6-1 with TRBJ2-1, with TRBD2 identical over 15 bases. Germline CDR1 reads MNHNS; CDR2 reads SASEGT. The V segment lost 0 bases and the J segment 0 bases; nucleotides outside the gene matches: 6. The CDR3 spans 20 residues. The CDR3 protein is CASSEAGLAGGPLSYNEQFF. DNA of the CDR3: TGTGCCAGCAGTGAAGCGGGACTAGCGGGAGGCCCGCTCTCCTACAATGAGCAGTTCTTC.